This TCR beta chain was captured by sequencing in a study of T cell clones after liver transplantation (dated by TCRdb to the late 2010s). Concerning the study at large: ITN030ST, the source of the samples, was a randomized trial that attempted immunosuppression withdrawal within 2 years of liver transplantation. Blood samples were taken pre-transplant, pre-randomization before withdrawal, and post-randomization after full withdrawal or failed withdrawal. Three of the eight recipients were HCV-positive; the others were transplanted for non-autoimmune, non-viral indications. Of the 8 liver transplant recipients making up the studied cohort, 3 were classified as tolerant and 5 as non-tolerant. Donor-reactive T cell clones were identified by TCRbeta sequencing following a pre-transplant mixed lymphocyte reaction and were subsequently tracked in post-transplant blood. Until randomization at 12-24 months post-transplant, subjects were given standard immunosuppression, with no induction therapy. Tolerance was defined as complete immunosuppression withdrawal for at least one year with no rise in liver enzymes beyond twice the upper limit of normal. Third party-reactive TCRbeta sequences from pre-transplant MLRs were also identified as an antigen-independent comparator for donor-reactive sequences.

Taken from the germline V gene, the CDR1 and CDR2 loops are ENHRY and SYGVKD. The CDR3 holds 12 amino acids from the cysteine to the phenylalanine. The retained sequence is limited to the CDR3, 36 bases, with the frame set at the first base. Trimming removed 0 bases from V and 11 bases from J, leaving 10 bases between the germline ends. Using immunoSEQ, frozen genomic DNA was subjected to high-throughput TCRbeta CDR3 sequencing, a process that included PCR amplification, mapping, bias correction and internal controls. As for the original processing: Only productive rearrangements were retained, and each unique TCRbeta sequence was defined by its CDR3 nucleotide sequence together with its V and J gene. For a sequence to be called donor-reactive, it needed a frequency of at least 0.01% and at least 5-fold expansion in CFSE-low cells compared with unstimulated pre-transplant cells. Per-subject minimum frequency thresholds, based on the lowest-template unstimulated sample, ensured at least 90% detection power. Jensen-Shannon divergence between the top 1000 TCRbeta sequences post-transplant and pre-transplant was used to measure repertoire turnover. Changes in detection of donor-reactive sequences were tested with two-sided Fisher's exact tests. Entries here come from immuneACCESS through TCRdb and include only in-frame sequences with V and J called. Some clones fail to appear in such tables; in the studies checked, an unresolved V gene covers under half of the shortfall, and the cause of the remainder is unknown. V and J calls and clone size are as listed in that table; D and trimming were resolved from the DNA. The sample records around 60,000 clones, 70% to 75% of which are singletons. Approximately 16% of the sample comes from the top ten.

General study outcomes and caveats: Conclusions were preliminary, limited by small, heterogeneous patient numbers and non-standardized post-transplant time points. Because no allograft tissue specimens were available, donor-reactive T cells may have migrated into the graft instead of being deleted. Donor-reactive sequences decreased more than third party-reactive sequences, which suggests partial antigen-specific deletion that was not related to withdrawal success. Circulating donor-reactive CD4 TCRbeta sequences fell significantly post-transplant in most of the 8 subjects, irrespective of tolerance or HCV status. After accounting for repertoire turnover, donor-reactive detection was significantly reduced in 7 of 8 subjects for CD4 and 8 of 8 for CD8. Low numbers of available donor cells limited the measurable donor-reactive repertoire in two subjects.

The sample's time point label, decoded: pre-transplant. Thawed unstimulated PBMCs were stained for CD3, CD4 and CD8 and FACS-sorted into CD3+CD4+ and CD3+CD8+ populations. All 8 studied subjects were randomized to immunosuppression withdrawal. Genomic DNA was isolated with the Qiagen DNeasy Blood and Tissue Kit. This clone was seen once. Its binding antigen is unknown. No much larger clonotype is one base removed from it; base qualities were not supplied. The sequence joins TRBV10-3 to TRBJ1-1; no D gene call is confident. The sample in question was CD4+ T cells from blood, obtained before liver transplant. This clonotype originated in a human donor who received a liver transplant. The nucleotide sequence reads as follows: TGTGCCATCAGTGAGTCGGTGGCGGGGGCTTTCTTT. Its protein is CAISESVAGAFF.